One and the same sample provided the 17 T cell receptor beta chains below, sequenced in a study of blood T cell repertoires in COVID-19. The table came from immunoSEQ multiplex PCR; TCRdb's copy has only in-frame clones and leaves some out. The sample includes 150,000 to 200,000 clones, around 85% of them seen just once. Sequences were obtained from peripheral blood. These receptors originate from a woman of 80 years or more with acute or convalescent COVID-19.

This clone was seen more than once but under ten times. The chain uses TRBV19 and TRBJ1-5; D perhaps matches TRBD1 (6 bases). The germline gives CDR1 LNHDA, CDR2 SQIVND (reference sequence). Trimming pared 4 bases from V and 8 bases from J, leaving 9 bases between. The CDR3 sequence is 12 residues long. The CDR3 here is CASSTRTEPQHF. The CDR3 DNA follows: TGTGCCAGTAGTACAAGGACAGAGCCCCAGCATTTT.

The rearrangement links TRBV6-2 or TRBV6-3 to TRBJ1-1; no definite D call. Germline CDR1 is MNHEY and CDR2 is SVGEGT. Deletions cut 0 bases from V and 6 bases from J, with 11 bases between. This CDR3 is built from 14 residues. CDR3 region: CASSYSYSRAEAFF. DNA of the CDR3: TGTGCCAGCAGTTACTCGTACTCCCGCGCTGAAGCTTTCTTT.

This clone has just one count. This rearrangement joins TRBV29-1 to TRBJ1-2; the D gene is possibly TRBD1 (6 bases). Germline CDR1 reads SQVTM; CDR2 reads ANQGSEA. The CDR3 runs 14 residues. Trimming stripped 6 bases from V and 8 bases from J, with 22 bases between. The CDR3: CSVETLQGMGGYTF. In DNA, the CDR3 is TGCAGCGTCGAAACCTTACAGGGAATGGGCGGCTACACCTTC.

The chain carries TRBV6-5 and TRBJ2-6; D is perhaps TRBD1 (6 bases). V dropped 6 bases and J dropped 1 base, with 10 bases sitting between them. The CDR3 consists of 15 residues. Germline-derived CDR1 and CDR2 are MNHEY and SVGAGI. As DNA, the CDR3 is TGTGCCAGCAGCGACAGGAGGTCTGGGGCCAACGTCCTGACTTTC. This sequence encodes CASSDRRSGANVLTF.

The chain carries TRBV27 and TRBJ2-5; perhaps TRBD2 as D (6 bases). Trimming stripped 8 bases from V and 1 base from J, with 23 bases between. CDR1 is MNHEY, CDR2 SMNVEV, per germline (reference sequence). This CDR3 region has 17 residues. The CDR3 bases are TGTGCCAGCGGAAGTGGTATGGGGGGTAGTACCCAAGAGACCCAGTACTTC. Protein: CASGSGMGGSTQETQYF.

This clone was picked up one time. With a much larger clone just one base away, this may be a read error. This sample also contains other DNA sequences that code for the same CDR3. V is TRBV5-1 and J is TRBJ1-1; D remains ambiguous. Trimming removed 8 bases at V and 6 bases at J, with 23 bases between. Germline assignment: CDR1 SGHRS and CDR2 YFSETQ. This CDR3 spans 15 amino acids. This chain's CDR3 is CASSLSGSGSAEAFF. As DNA, the CDR3 is TGCGCCAGTAGCCTTTCCGGGTCCGGAAGCGCTGAAGCTTTCTTT.

The genes are TRBV5-1 and TRBJ1-1; 8 bases are shared with TRBD1. Germline trimming cut 4 bases from V and 0 bases from J; bases unmatched to any gene: 8. In germline, CDR1 is SGHRS, CDR2 YFSETQ. This CDR3 is 16 amino acids long. The CDR3, as DNA: TGCGCCAGCAGCAGCGGACAGGGCCTGGTGAACACTGAAGCTTTCTTT. Encoded protein: CASSSGQGLVNTEAFF.

V is TRBV24-1 and J is TRBJ1-5, with a weak D call TRBD1 (5 bases). The CDR3 covers 15 residues. The germline V gene has CDR1 KGHDR and CDR2 SFDVKD. V dropped 4 bases and J dropped 1 base, with 10 bases sitting between them. The CDR3 DNA reads as TGTGCCACCAGTGAACCGGGACTGAGCAATCAGCCCCAGCATTTT. Protein sequence: CATSEPGLSNQPQHF.

The rearrangement uses TRBV18 and TRBJ2-7; unclear D gene. The V end was cut by 3 bases, the J end by 4 bases, with 13 bases between. Germline CDR1 reads KGHSH; CDR2 reads LQKENI. The CDR3 runs 14 residues. CDR3 protein: CASSPSSKLYEQYF. The CDR3 nucleotides read TGTGCCAGCTCACCGAGCTCCAAGTTGTACGAGCAGTACTTC. The whole variable domain, remainder taken from reference TRBV18 and TRBJ2-7, is NAGVMQNPRHLVRRRGQEARLRCSPMKGHSHVYWYRQLPEEGLKFMVYLQKENIIDESGMPKERFSAEFPKEGPSILRIQQVVRGDSAAYFCASSPSSKLYEQYFGPGTRLTVT.

This clone was seen only a few times. The genes are TRBV2 and TRBJ1-5; no clear D. V was shortened by 6 bases and J by 8 bases, with 14 bases between the two germline ends. Germline V gene lookup returns CDR1 SNHLY and CDR2 FYNNEI. The CDR3 is 13 residues long. The CDR3 region is CASSVSRREPQHF. The CDR3 nucleotides read TGTGCCAGCAGCGTCTCCCGGCGGGAGCCCCAGCATTTT. Looking up the rest from reference TRBV2 and TRBJ1-5 gives the full variable domain: EPEVTQTPSHQVTQMGQEVILRCVPISNHLYFYWYRQILGQKVEFLVSFYNNEISEKSEIFDDQFSVERPDGSNFTLKIRSTKLEDSAMYFCASSVSRREPQHFGDGTRLSIL.

The chain employs TRBV27 and TRBJ2-1; 12 bases are shared with TRBD2. V shed 5 bases, J shed 3 bases, and the junction held 5 bases outside the gene matches. From germline, CDR1 is MNHEY and CDR2 SMNVEV (reference sequence). The CDR3 covers 16 residues. For the CDR3, the DNA is TGTGCCAGCAGTCTACGGACTAGCGGGGTCTACAATGAGCAGTTCTTC. This translates into CASSLRTSGVYNEQFF.

The genes are TRBV2 and TRBJ2-6; 9 bases match TRBD1. This CDR3 is 15 amino acids long. V trimming: 8 bases; J trimming: 2 bases; junction bases outside the gene matches: 4. Germline V gives CDR1 SNHLY, CDR2 FYNNEI. The chain's CDR3 is CASGYRGPGANVLTF. DNA for the CDR3: TGTGCCAGCGGTTACAGGGGGCCTGGGGCCAACGTCCTGACTTTC.

The chain links TRBV2 to TRBJ1-3, with 7 bases identical to TRBD1. Germline V gives CDR1 SNHLY, CDR2 FYNNEI. V gave up 4 bases and J gave up 3 bases; unmatched junction bases: 6. The CDR3 spans 15 residues. CDR3 DNA: TGTGCCAGCAGTGGTATACGGGACAGTGGAAACACCATATATTTT. Protein: CASSGIRDSGNTIYF.

The V gene is TRBV9, the J gene TRBJ1-2, with D perhaps matching TRBD1 (5 bases). The germline V and J ends were trimmed by 0 bases and 4 bases, with 10 bases remaining between them. Per germline, CDR1 SGDLS and CDR2 YYNGEE. The CDR3 contains 14 residues. CDR3: CASSVEGQLYGYTF. Written as DNA, the CDR3 is TGTGCCAGCAGCGTAGAGGGGCAGCTCTATGGCTACACCTTC.

V gene TRBV9 combines with J gene TRBJ1-3; no firm D call. The V gene's germline CDR1 is SGDLS and CDR2 YYNGEE. This CDR3 has 16 amino acids. Trimming removed 3 bases at V and 0 bases at J, with 13 bases between. CDR3 region: CASSADPGISGNTIYF. In DNA, the CDR3 is TGTGCCAGCAGCGCCGATCCAGGTATCTCTGGAAACACCATATATTTT.

This clone was seen once. The J gene is TRBJ1-1, the V gene TRBV11-2, with D perhaps TRBD1 (6 bases). Per the germline V gene, CDR1 is SGHAT and CDR2 is FQNNGV. The CDR3 sequence is 13 residues long. Trimming left V 4 bases short and J 5 bases short, with 11 bases between. Here the CDR3 DNA reads TGTGCCAGCAGCTGGACACAGGGAACTGAAGCTTTCTTT. Protein: CASSWTQGTEAFF.

The V gene is TRBV20-1, the J gene TRBJ2-3, with D possibly TRBD2 on 6 matching bases. Trimming left V 3 bases short and J 14 bases short, with 12 bases between. The CDR3 covers 10 residues. Germline lookup yields CDR1 DFQATT and CDR2 SNEGSKA (reference sequence). In DNA form, the CDR3 reads TGCAGTGCTAGTAGCGGACGCACGTATTTT. Amino acid sequence: CSASSGRTYF.